The rows below give T cell receptor beta chains drawn from one sample of a study of post-analysis software for immune sequencing data. From the PCR reads, TCRdb called clonotypes with MiXCR, one entry per CDR3 protein. Of under 200,000 distinct CDR3 sequences detected, 36% appear once; the ten largest clones hold under 30%. This specimen consisted of blood, obtained after autologous hematopoietic stem cell transplantation. The receptors come from a girl aged 10-17 years with multiple sclerosis. The CDR3 runs from the conserved cysteine through the conserved F or W. The D gene is left open where the match is weak. Not every row has a clone size; where given, it reads once, few, many or a size class.

j_gene	v_gene	d_gene	abundance	CDR3nt	CDR3aa
TRBJ2-1	TRBV20-1	TRBD2	-	TGCAGTGCTAGAGATAAGGCGGCGGGAGGCCTATACAATGAGCAGTTCTTC	CSARDKAAGGLYNEQFF
TRBJ2-1	TRBV27	TRBD2	few	TGTGCCAGCAGTCCACACGGGGTAGCGGGGTCAGGTGAGCAGTTCTTC	CASSPHGVAGSGEQFF
TRBJ2-1	TRBV29-1	-	-	TGCAGCTCCGGTGAGGGAGGCCCTTACAATGAGCAGTTCTTC	CSSGEGGPYNEQFF
TRBJ2-1	TRBV12-3/TRBV12-4	TRBD2	-	TGTGCCAGCAGTTTGGGCGTAGCGGGGTACAATGAGCAGTTCTTC	CASSLGVAGYNEQFF
TRBJ1-2	TRBV25-1	TRBD1	few	TGTGCCAGCAGTGAATCGACAGGGGGCGGGTTCGGCTACACCTTC	CASSESTGGGFGYTF
TRBJ2-1	TRBV27	-	few	TGTGCCAGCAGTCCCCAAAGCGACTTCCAACTGTTTTCCTACAATGAGCAGTTCTTC	CASSPQSDFQLFSYNEQFF
TRBJ1-4	TRBV5-1	TRBD1	few	TGCGCCAGCAGTTCGGACAGGGGGAGTGAAAAACTGTTTTTT	CASSSDRGSEKLFF
TRBJ2-7	TRBV7-2	-	few	TGTGCCAGCAGCTTCGGGCGGGGAGCCTACGAGCAGTACTTC	CASSFGRGAYEQYF
TRBJ2-7	TRBV7-3	TRBD1	-	TGTGCCAGCAGCATAACAGGGGCCCACGAGCAGTACTTC	CASSITGAHEQYF
TRBJ2-1	TRBV4-3	TRBD2	few	TGCGCCAGCAGCCAACAACTAGCGGCCTACAATGAGCAGTTCTTC	CASSQQLAAYNEQFF
TRBJ1-2	TRBV28	-	few	TGTGCCAGCAGTTTGCTCGTGGGGGGACGTGGCTACACCTTC	CASSLLVGGRGYTF
TRBJ2-7	TRBV6-1	-	-	TGTGCCAGCAGTGAAACACCCACGGTCTACGAGCAGTACTTC	CASSETPTVYEQYF
TRBJ2-3	TRBV9	-	-	TGTGCCAGCAGCTTCGGACCGAGTACTAGCACAGATACGCAGTATTTT	CASSFGPSTSTDTQYF
TRBJ2-7	TRBV24-1	-	-	TGTGCCACCCGGGGGGCCGACGGCTACGAGCAGTACTTC	CATRGADGYEQYF
TRBJ2-5	TRBV12-3/TRBV12-4	TRBD1	many	TGTGCCAGCAGTTTAGTAACAGGGGCGGAGACCCAGTACTTC	CASSLVTGAETQYF
TRBJ2-2	TRBV2	TRBD2	-	TGTGCCAGCACCCGACTAGCGGGAGAGTCAGGGGAGCTGTTTTTT	CASTRLAGESGELFF
TRBJ2-7	TRBV5-8	TRBD2	-	TGTGCCAGCCCCGGGGGGTCGGACGAGCAGTACTTC	CASPGGSDEQYF
TRBJ2-7	TRBV3-1	TRBD2	-	TGTGCCAGCAGCCACAAGATATCGGCTAGCGGTATATACGAGCAGTACTTC	CASSHKISASGIYEQYF
TRBJ1-4	TRBV20-1	-	-	TGCAGTGCTCAGGGGCAGGGAAATGAAAAACTGTTTTTT	CSAQGQGNEKLFF
TRBJ2-4	TRBV9	-	-	TGTGCCAGCAGCGTAGGGCTAGTGGGAGATCGGGCAAACATTCAGTACTTC	CASSVGLVGDRANIQYF
TRBJ1-1	TRBV11-2	-	few	TGTGCCAGCAGCCGATTGGCTGAAGCTTTCTTT	CASSRLAEAFF
TRBJ2-1	TRBV9	-	many	TGTGCCAGCAGCCCTCGGGACTCGCAGCGGGCGCAGTTCTTC	CASSPRDSQRAQFF
TRBJ1-2	TRBV4-2	-	few	TGTGCCAGCAGCCAAGATTGGGCAGGGGTCGGAGGTAATGGCTACACCTTC	CASSQDWAGVGGNGYTF
TRBJ2-1	TRBV29-1	TRBD2	-	TGCAACGTTGATACCAATAGCGGGATTGAGCAGTTCTTC	CNVDTNSGIEQFF
TRBJ2-7	TRBV15	-	-	TGTGCCACCAGCAGGGTACCGGACAGCTCCTACGAGCAGTACTTC	CATSRVPDSSYEQYF
TRBJ2-7	TRBV28	TRBD1	few	TGTGCCAGCAGTTCGGGACAGGGGTATACCTACGAGCAGTACTTC	CASSSGQGYTYEQYF
TRBJ1-2	TRBV9	-	-	TGTGCCAGCAGCGGGGATAGAGGCTACACCTTC	CASSGDRGYTF
TRBJ2-1	TRBV20-1	TRBD2	few	TGCAGTGCAGAAGGCGGGAGGCCAGGCGGGCGTGAGCAGTTCTTC	CSAEGGRPGGREQFF
TRBJ2-5	TRBV2	TRBD2	-	TGTGCCACCAGACCGGGACTAGCGGGAGAGACCCAGTACTTC	CATRPGLAGETQYF
TRBJ2-3	TRBV7-6	-	-	TGTGCCGGCAGCTTAGTGGGGGCGGAAAGCACAGATACGCAGTATTTT	CAGSLVGAESTDTQYF
TRBJ2-7	TRBV5-1	-	-	TGCGCCAGCAGCACGGACAGTCCATCCTACGAGCAGTACTTC	CASSTDSPSYEQYF
TRBJ1-1	TRBV9	-	-	TGTGCCAGCAGCGTAGGCGAGAGGACTGAAGCTTTCTTT	CASSVGERTEAFF
TRBJ1-6	TRBV7-2	-	-	TGTGCCAGCAGCTTCCGAGGACAGTCTAATTCACCCCTCCACTTT	CASSFRGQSNSPLHF
TRBJ2-3	TRBV6-6	-	-	TGTGCCAGCAGAATAGTGGGAGGAGTGGCAGATACGCAGTATTTT	CASRIVGGVADTQYF
TRBJ1-4	TRBV7-9	-	-	TGTGCCAGCAGCTTAACACCCCCTGCAACTAATGAAAAACTGTTTTTT	CASSLTPPATNEKLFF
TRBJ1-2	TRBV6-5	TRBD1	-	TGTGCCAGCAGTTACTCGAGGGACAGCGCATTTAACTATGGCTACACCTTC	CASSYSRDSAFNYGYTF
TRBJ2-4	TRBV20-1	-	-	TGCAGTGCTAGAGATCGGATGGTAGCGGCCCAGCCCACTCTCAAAAACATTCAGTACTTC	CSARDRMVAAQPTLKNIQYF
TRBJ1-2	TRBV28	-	once	TGTGCCAGCAGTCCCTATTTCGGGGATTGGGGGACGGACTATGGCTACACCTTC	CASSPYFGDWGTDYGYTF
TRBJ1-6	TRBV20-1	TRBD1	many	TGCAGTGCTAACCCCCCGGGACAGTATAATTCACCCCTCCACTTT	CSANPPGQYNSPLHF
TRBJ2-3	TRBV4-3	-	many	TGCGCCAGCAGCCAAGATTTGGCAGATACGCAGTATTTT	CASSQDLADTQYF
TRBJ2-5	TRBV11-2	-	-	TGTGCCAGCAGCTTAGGGACGAATCAAGAGACCCAGTACTTC	CASSLGTNQETQYF
TRBJ2-1	TRBV19	-	-	TGTGCCAGTAGTATAGGAGAGGGTCTAGGGCAGTTCTTC	CASSIGEGLGQFF
TRBJ1-1	TRBV30	-	-	TGTGCCTGGAGTAGGGGAATAGGGGACACTGAAGCTTTCTTT	CAWSRGIGDTEAFF
TRBJ2-7	TRBV14	TRBD2	-	TGTGCCAGCAGCCAAGATGGGCAGGTGGGGGCTTTGGGGACTAGCAGACCCTACGAGCAGTACTTC	CASSQDGQVGALGTSRPYEQYF
TRBJ1-4	TRBV12-3/TRBV12-4	-	-	TGTGCCAACAGCTTGGTGAGCGGAGAAAAACTGTTTTTT	CANSLVSGEKLFF
TRBJ2-7	TRBV28	-	few	TGTGCCAGCAGTTTGAGTAGTCGGTCAGTGCAGTACTTC	CASSLSSRSVQYF
TRBJ2-2	TRBV7-2	-	-	TGTGCCAGCAGCCCTCGGACGGCGAACACCGGGGAGCTGTTTTTT	CASSPRTANTGELFF
TRBJ1-6	TRBV27	-	-	TGTGCCAGCAGTTTATTCGGAGGGGAGGGTAATTCACCCCTCCACTTT	CASSLFGGEGNSPLHF
TRBJ2-2	TRBV29-1	TRBD2	-	TGCAGCGTTGAACTGGTAGCGGGGAACACCGGGGAGCTGTTTTTT	CSVELVAGNTGELFF
TRBJ1-2	TRBV2	-	few	TGTGCCAGCAGCGGGACGGTGCCTAACTATGGCTACACCTTC	CASSGTVPNYGYTF
TRBJ2-1	TRBV7-3	TRBD1	few	TGTGCCAGCAGCCTAGACAGGGGTCATCACAATGAGCAGTTCTTC	CASSLDRGHHNEQFF
TRBJ1-1	TRBV10-2	-	many	TGCGCCACCTTGGGAGGGCAGACTGAAGCTTTCTTT	CATLGGQTEAFF